This T cell receptor beta chain was identified in a study of T cells in Graves' hyperthyroidism and ophthalmopathy (dated by TCRdb to between 2018 and 2020). Background for the entire study: Peripheral blood samples were taken at the time of initial diagnosis, prior to any treatment. To identify distinguishing TCR V-J signatures, a discovery cohort of around 100 patients was used, comprising 40 to 45 with Graves' ophthalmopathy and around 60 with stable Graves' hyperthyroidism. An independent validation cohort of around 19 hyperthyroidism patients and 17 patients who later progressed to ophthalmopathy tested prospective prediction of ophthalmopathy. The 100 discovery patients were divided at random into training and test sets in a 7:3 ratio. In addition, the study compared T-cell repertoires in thyroid tissue and in blood from 6 or 7 Graves' hyperthyroidism patients. Once sampling was done, hyperthyroidism patients were given methimazole at a starting dose of 30 mg daily, whereas ophthalmopathy patients were given high-dose intravenous methylprednisolone. According to the paper, TCR Vbeta CDR3 sequencing was carried out on 135 peripheral blood samples, which came from 40 to 45 ophthalmopathy, fewer than 80 hyperthyroidism and about 17 progressor patients.

Overall study outcomes, separate from this receptor: No statistical method was used to fix the sample size in advance, and group allocation was not hidden from the investigators. Most expanded thyroid clonotypes (frequency above 0.001) were also detected in blood, a finding suggesting that blood repertoires may reflect thyroid immune responses. In validation, the model predicted progression to ophthalmopathy with over 65% sensitivity and 72% to 85% specificity, a median of 6.5 months before onset. A 13 V-J signature model separated ophthalmopathy from stable hyperthyroidism, with 87.88% sensitivity and around 84% specificity in cross-validation and 80%/75% in testing.

This clonotype was detected ten times or more. Its antigen remains undetermined. No base quality values were provided; no much bigger clone lies one nucleotide off. In the ophthalmopathy patients, disease was moderately to severely active, with a Clinical Activity Score of 3 or more, a NOSPECS grade of 4 or more, and a duration of less than 3 months. The study excluded patients with uncontrolled infections, other autoimmune diseases, pregnancy or lactation. Clinical symptoms, serum thyroxine and TRAb, thyroid ultrasound, and orbital computed tomography formed the basis for the diagnoses. PBMCs were separated from 10 ml of fresh peripheral blood using Ficoll-Paque density gradient centrifugation. Total RNA was extracted with Trizol reagent, and quality was checked on an Agilent 2100 Bioanalyzer. The TCR beta CDR3 regions were amplified from the RNA transcripts. The first round of RT-PCR for the TCR CDR3 was performed with the HTBI primer set and the Qiagen OneStep RT-PCR kit. Libraries were constructed in a second round of multiplex PCR, after which size selection and purification were carried out. Paired-end sequencing of the libraries was performed with 100 bp reads on an Illumina HiSeq2000. The original methods were these. SOAPnuke was used to process the raw data, with reads discarded if the reads contained adapters or uncalled bases, had a mean Phred below 15, or lacked an exact constant-primer or identifier match. High-quality paired reads were merged with COPE v1.2.5, and unique nucleotide sequences were defined as clonotypes. Clonotypes were aligned to IMGT TRBV, TRBD and TRBJ reference segments using MiTCR v1.1. The analysis was restricted to V-J combinations with a frequency above 0.0001, which together covered roughly 99% of the repertoires. The TCS score was defined as the ratio of F50 (clonal expansion) to E x V (chaos), calculated using BLOSUM62-based TCRdist between CDR3 peptides within each V-J. Welch's t-statistics and random forest reduced fewer than 600 V-J features to about 13, which were used in a naive Bayes classifier (R e1071). In-frame beta chains were kept once TCRdb had trimmed the public reads at Q25 with fastp and called clones with MiXCR. Rows merge per CDR3 protein into single entries with the most common DNA and genes. TCRdb, not the authors, supplied the V and J calls. A total of about 530,000 distinct CDR3 sequences appear in this sample, 15% to 20% of them only once. The top ten clonotypes cover around 17% of the sample.

Material: blood. This clonotype was obtained from a woman between 18 and 30 years old with Graves' ophthalmopathy.

For the CDR3, the sequence is CASSLTGVEQGSEQYF. The bases read TGCGCCAGCAGCTTGACTGGGGTAGAGCAGGGGAGCGAGCAGTACTTC. Here the chain combines TRBV5-1 and TRBJ2-7; the D region possibly corresponds to TRBD1 (6 bases align). Including cysteine and phenylalanine, the CDR3 has 16 amino acids. Kept here is only the CDR3 DNA, which spans 48 bases and is read in frame from base 1. Based on the germline V gene, the CDR1 and CDR2 sequences are SGHRS and YFSETQ. The junction carries 20 bases between V and J, which are trimmed by 1 base and 6 bases respectively. Reference TRBV5-1 and TRBJ2-7 genes cover what lies past the CDR3, so the full variable domain is KAGVTQTPRYLIKTRGQQVTLSCSPISGHRSVSWYQQTPGQGLQFLFEYFSETQRNKGNFPGRFSGRQFSNSRSEMNVSTLELGDSALYLCASSLTGVEQGSEQYFGPGTRLTVT.